The next 16 T cell receptor beta chains were all read from a single sample in a study of shared clonotypes between healthy human individuals. Clones were read by immunoSEQ multiplex PCR, and TCRdb kept only the in-frame ones, dropping some. The data hold around 2.3 million clones, with approximately 95% observed a single time. Sequenced input: naive CD4+ T cells sorted from blood. Described subset: CD45RA+ positively selected. The receptors originated from a man aged 18 to 30 in good health.

The chain has TRBV5-4 and TRBJ2-7; 9 nucleotides agree with TRBD1. The CDR3 is 14 residues long. Germline CDR1 SGHNT, CDR2 YYREEE (reference sequence). The trim removed 4 bases at V and 5 bases at J, leaving 7 bases unmatched. For the CDR3, the DNA is TGTGCCAGCAGCCTTGGACAGGGGAGCCACGAGCAGTACTTC. Its protein product is CASSLGQGSHEQYF.

The chain combines TRBV4-3 with TRBJ2-5; TRBD1 or TRBD2 may be the D gene (5 bases each). V dropped 4 bases and J dropped 5 bases, with 14 bases sitting between them. Germline values: CDR1 LGHNA, CDR2 YSLEER. The CDR3 loop spans 14 amino acids. This chain's CDR3 is CASSRLPGPETQYF. Written as DNA, the CDR3 is TGCGCCAGCAGCCGACTTCCGGGACCGGAGACCCAGTACTTC.

The V and J genes are TRBV6-5 and TRBJ1-5; no definite D call. V dropped 2 bases and J dropped 6 bases, with 11 bases sitting between them. CDR3 length equals 14 residues. CDR1 and CDR2 (germline): MNHEY, SVGAGI. The CDR3 sequence: CASSYGAGRQPQHF. The DNA of the CDR3 is TGTGCCAGCAGTTACGGAGCGGGTCGTCAGCCCCAGCATTTT.

For this clone: This sample includes further DNA sequences coding for the same CDR3. The chain joins TRBV9 to TRBJ2-3; 7 bases fit TRBD1. This CDR3 has 17 residues. Germline-derived CDR1 and CDR2 are SGDLS and YYNGEE. Trimming cost V 2 bases and J 2 bases; bases outside gene matches: 11. The CDR3 DNA reads as TGTGCCAGCAGCGTGGCTACAGGGGCCCTTAACACAGATACGCAGTATTTT. It is translated as CASSVATGALNTDTQYF.

In the case of this clone: Other DNA variants within this sample encode the same CDR3. The chain has TRBV28 and TRBJ2-6; D is ambiguous. Trimming cost V 2 bases and J 4 bases, with 3 bases left between them. Germline lookup yields CDR1 MDHEN and CDR2 SYDVKM. This CDR3 is built from 13 residues. CDR3 nucleotides: TGTGCCAGCAGTTTAGCAGGGGCCAACGTCCTGACTTTC. Residues: CASSLAGANVLTF.

The gene calls are TRBV9 and TRBJ2-1; D perhaps matches TRBD2 (6 bases). V was cut by 0 bases and J by 6 bases, with 10 bases left in between. Germline CDR1 and CDR2: SGDLS and YYNGEE. CDR3 length: 14 residues. In DNA form, the CDR3 reads TGTGCCAGCAGCGTAGATAGCGGCCCCAATGAGCAGTTCTTC. Its translation: CASSVDSGPNEQFF.

The J gene is TRBJ1-6, the V gene TRBV27; maybe TRBD1 (5 bases). Germline-derived CDR1 and CDR2 are MNHEY and SMNVEV (reference sequence). V was trimmed by 5 bases and J by 4 bases, leaving 18 bases between them. This CDR3 is 17 amino acids long. The DNA of the CDR3 is TGTGCCAGCAGTATTCAACGGTGGACACCTTATAATTCACCCCTCCACTTT. Translation gives CASSIQRWTPYNSPLHF.

V is TRBV7-2 and J is TRBJ1-1; no clear D gene. Germline-derived CDR1 and CDR2 are SGHTA and FQGNSA. This CDR3 has 14 residues. The V gene lost 4 bases and the J gene lost 4 bases, with 13 bases spanning the gap. As DNA, the CDR3 is TGTGCCAGCAGCTCCTCCCGAGGGCGCACTGAAGCTTTCTTT. Its translation is CASSSSRGRTEAFF.

The count of this clone is one. At one end, the junction sequence differs from germline, possibly due to a read error. The gene calls are TRBV7-7 and TRBJ2-1, with a weak D call TRBD1 (6 bases). CDR1 and CDR2 from the germline V gene are SSHAT and FNYEAQ (reference sequence). The CDR3 extends over 13 amino acids. CDR3 in DNA: TGTGCTAGCAGCCCGTCACAGGGTAATGAGCAGTTCTTC. Protein product: CASSPSQGNEQFF. The full variable domain, with the rest looked up from reference TRBV7-7 and TRBJ2-1, is GAGVSQSPRYKVTKRGQDVTLRCDPISSHATLYWYQQALGQGPEFLTYFNYEAQPDKSGLPSDRFSAERPEGSISTLTIQRTEQRDSAMYRCASSPSQGNEQFFGPGTRLTVL.

This chain links TRBV5-4 with TRBJ2-7; TRBD2 agrees at 7 bases. V was pared by 4 bases and J by 0 bases, with 10 bases of the junction left unmatched. The CDR3 consists of 16 residues. CDR1 and CDR2 from the germline V gene are SGHNT and YYREEE (reference sequence). CDR3 sequence: CASSLSGGDYSYEQYF. The DNA of the CDR3 is TGTGCCAGCAGCCTGTCAGGAGGGGACTACTCCTACGAGCAGTACTTC. The whole variable domain, filled in from reference TRBV5-4 and TRBJ2-7, reads ETGVTQSPTHLIKTRGQQVTLRCSSQSGHNTVSWYQQALGQGPQFIFQYYREEENGRGNFPPRFSGLQFPNYSSELNVNALELDDSALYLCASSLSGGDYSYEQYFGPGTRLTVT.

This chain links TRBV27 with TRBJ1-6; D is unresolved. The V end lost 4 bases, the J end lost 4 bases, and 14 bases lay between the germline ends. Germline CDR1 and CDR2: MNHEY and SMNVEV (reference sequence). The CDR3 runs 16 residues. CDR3 in amino acids: CASSSRSTAYNSPLHF. CDR3 sequence (DNA): TGTGCCAGCAGTTCCCGTTCTACAGCTTATAATTCACCCCTCCACTTT.

V usage is TRBV7-2 and J usage is TRBJ2-5; possible D gene TRBD2, 6 bases. CDR3 length: 15 amino acids. Trimming took off 0 bases at V and 5 bases at J, with 13 bases between the two ends. Germline loops: CDR1 SGHTA, CDR2 FQGNSA. CDR3 in amino acids: CASSLAPGRGETQYF. The CDR3 nucleotides are TGTGCCAGCAGCTTAGCTCCGGGCCGGGGGGAGACCCAGTACTTC.

The chain is built from TRBV30 and TRBJ2-1, with D maybe TRBD2 (6 bases). V lost 5 bases and J 4 bases, leaving 12 bases between the germline ends. Germline CDR1 reads GTSNPN; CDR2 reads SVGIG (reference sequence). CDR3 length: 13 amino acids. Written as DNA, the CDR3 is TGTGCCTGGCTGGGGACTTATTACAATGAGCAGTTCTTC. Protein sequence: CAWLGTYYNEQFF.

V usage is TRBV18 and J usage is TRBJ2-7, with D uncertain. Germline loops: CDR1 KGHSH, CDR2 LQKENI. CDR3 length: 14 residues. V was shortened by 4 bases and J by 3 bases, with 13 bases between the two germline ends. Written as DNA, the CDR3 is TGTGCCAGCTCACAACAGAGTATCCGCTACGAGCAGTACTTC. Amino acid sequence: CASSQQSIRYEQYF.

The rearrangement links TRBV19 to TRBJ1-6; D gene ambiguous. Germline CDR1 and CDR2: LNHDA and SQIVND (reference sequence). CDR3 length: 15 amino acids. V lost 3 bases and J lost 0, with 6 bases in between. CDR3 bases: TGTGCCAGTAGTATCGAGACCTCCTATAATTCACCCCTCCACTTT. Protein product: CASSIETSYNSPLHF.

The chain is built from TRBV10-3 and TRBJ2-1; TRBD2 is a possible D gene (6 bases). The germline gives CDR1 ENHRY, CDR2 SYGVKD. Trimming shortened V by 4 bases and J by 2 bases, and 27 bases separated the two germline ends. This CDR3 spans 20 amino acids. This CDR3 reads CAISGGSGLVKPSTYNEQFF. The DNA for the CDR3 is TGTGCCATCAGTGGGGGATCGGGACTCGTCAAGCCTTCTACCTACAATGAGCAGTTCTTC.